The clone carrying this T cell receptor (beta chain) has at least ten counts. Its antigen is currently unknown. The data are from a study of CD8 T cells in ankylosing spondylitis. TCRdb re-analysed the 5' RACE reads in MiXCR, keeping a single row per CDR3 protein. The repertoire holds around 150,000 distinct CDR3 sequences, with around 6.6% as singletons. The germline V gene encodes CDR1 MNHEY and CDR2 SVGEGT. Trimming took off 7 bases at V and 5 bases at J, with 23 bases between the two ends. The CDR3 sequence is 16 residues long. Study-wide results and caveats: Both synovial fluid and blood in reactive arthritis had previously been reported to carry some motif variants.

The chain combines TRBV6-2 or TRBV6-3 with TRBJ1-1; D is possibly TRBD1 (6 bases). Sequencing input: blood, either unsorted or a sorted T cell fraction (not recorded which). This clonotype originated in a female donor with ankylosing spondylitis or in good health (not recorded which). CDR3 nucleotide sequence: TGTGCCAGCAAACTTGACAGGTTCGTTGAGGATACTGAAGCTTTCTTT. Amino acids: CASKLDRFVEDTEAFF.